This TCR beta chain stems from a study of T cells in Graves' hyperthyroidism and ophthalmopathy. RNA transcripts provided the source from which TCR beta CDR3 regions were amplified. HTBI primers were the set used in a first-round RT-PCR of the TCR CDR3. TCRdb itself ran the multiplex PCR reads through MiXCR, one entry per CDR3 protein. The sample carries some 500,000 distinct CDR3 sequences, about an eighth recorded once. V was shortened by 1 base and J by 6 bases, with 10 bases between the two germline ends. The germline gives CDR1 SGHAT, CDR2 FQNNGV. The CDR3 runs to 14 residues. Study-wide results and caveats: Classification by a 13 V-J model distinguished ophthalmopathy from stable hyperthyroidism.

There are many counts of this clonotype. Its cognate antigen is unknown. The chain couples TRBV11-2 to TRBJ2-1; maybe TRBD1 (6 bases). The origin of this receptor is a woman aged 18-30 years with Graves' hyperthyroidism. Sequencing was carried out using blood. The CDR3 is CASSLVQGSNEQFF. The CDR3 bases are TGTGCCAGCAGCTTAGTCCAGGGGTCCAATGAGCAGTTCTTC.